This entry is about one T cell receptor (beta chain). Its antigen is currently unknown. This sample stems from a study of identifying expanded T cells in peripheral blood. Collection occurred without any documented infections or immune events in donors. V lost 2 bases, J lost 6 bases, and 10 bases stayed unmatched. The length of the CDR3 is 18 residues. In germline, CDR1 is MNHEY, CDR2 SMNVEV (reference sequence). General observations from the study: Across healthy donors, higher total template counts meant significantly greater roughly 2-week count variance. Technical replicates showed roughly 1.2 changed clones; about 2 weeks roughly 16; four weeks 19.

The repertoire was sequenced with immunoSEQ multiplex PCR; TCRdb's copy has only in-frame clones and lacks some. The sample includes about 91,000 clones, 88% of them seen just once. The sample comprised blood. The rearrangement joins TRBV27 to TRBJ2-1; 13 bases agree with TRBD2. This TCR came from a person aged 18 to 70 in good health. CDR3 sequence: CASSLLGLAGDQGNEQFF. The CDR3 DNA reads as TGTGCCAGCAGTTTACTCGGACTAGCGGGAGATCAGGGCAATGAGCAGTTCTTC.